The next 10 T cell receptor beta chains were all read from a single sample in a study of tumor and adjacent non-tumor tissue in lung cancer (dated by TCRdb to the late 2010s). RNA was isolated from bulk unsorted tissue, and RNA quality was assessed with a NanoDrop ND-1000 and an Agilent 2100. Normal lung samples were distant non-tumor tissue taken more than 3 cm from the tumor edge. To prepare the library, multiplex PCR was applied. Sequencing used an Illumina HiSeq 2500. TCRbeta libraries were constructed through three rounds of nested PCR with primers (Table S4) according to protocols adapted from ARM-PCR. Clones were called with MiXCR by TCRdb after fastp trimmed the public reads at Q25, and only in-frame beta chains were retained. A single entry per CDR3 protein holds the most common genes and DNA from its merged rows. The sample contains over 80,000 distinct CDR3 sequences, 80% of them found a single time. The top ten hold around 30% of the sample.

Specimen: distant non-tumor lung tissue. These receptors were collected from a man in his sixties with small cell lung cancer.

This clonotype was seen just once. An end of the junction does not agree with germline; a read error may underlie this. The chain combines TRBV5-1 with TRBJ2-1; tentatively, D is TRBD2 (6 bases). The germline CDR1 and CDR2 sequences are SGHRS and YFSETQ. The CDR3 is 15 amino acids. The CDR3 is CASSLGLTLYNEQFF. The DNA for the CDR3 is TGCGCCAGTAGCTTGGGACTTACCCTCTACAATGAGCAGTTCTTC.

About this clonotype itself: At one of its ends the junction is not consistent with the germline gene, which may arise from a read error. The chain has TRBV28 and TRBJ1-5; tentatively, D is TRBD1 (6 bases). Germline CDR1 reads MDHEN; CDR2 reads SYDVKM. The CDR3 totals 17 residues. CDR3 residues: CANSLGFGGAGNQPQHF. For the CDR3, the DNA is TGTGCCAACAGTTTAGGGTTTGGGGGGGCCGGCAATCAGCCCCAGCATTTC. The whole variable domain, filled in from reference TRBV28 and TRBJ1-5, reads DVKVTQSSRYLVKRTGEKVFLECVQDMDHENMFWYRQDPGLGLRLIYFSYDVKMKEKGDIPEGYSVSREKKERFSLILESASTNQTSMYLCANSLGFGGAGNQPQHFGDGTRLSIL.

The J gene is TRBJ1-1, the V gene TRBV5-6; D perhaps matches TRBD1 (5 bases). There are 16 residues in the CDR3. Germline CDR1 is SGHDT and CDR2 is YYEEEE. V was clipped by 6 bases and J by 2 bases, with 20 bases between them. The CDR3 nucleotides read TGTGCCAGCATACCAGGGAGAGGCTACCAAAACACTGAAGCTTTCTTT. Translating gives CASIPGRGYQNTEAFF. The variable domain in full, with the rest retrieved from reference TRBV5-6 and TRBJ1-1, is DAGVTQSPTHLIKTRGQQVTLRCSPKSGHDTVSWYQQALGQGPQFIFQYYEEEERQRGNFPDRFSGHQFPNYSSELNVNALLLGDSALYLCASIPGRGYQNTEAFFGQGTRLTVV.

Details on this clonotype: The junction departs from the called germline gene at one end, perhaps through a read error. The chain links TRBV4-1 to TRBJ2-7; D unresolved. The CDR3 runs 14 residues. Germline CDR1 reads MGHRA; CDR2 reads YSYEKL. CDR3: CTSSLAESSYEQYF. CDR3 coding DNA: TGCACCAGCAGTCTGGCGGAGAGTTCATACGAGCAGTACTTC.

Comments on this clonotype: At one end the junction does not follow the germline gene, possibly because of a read error. The chain couples TRBV12-3 or TRBV12-4 to TRBJ2-3; D possibly matches TRBD1 or TRBD2 (5 bases each). This CDR3 is 16 amino acids long. The CDR3 loop is CASTTRTSGSTVTQYF. The CDR3 bases are TGTGCCAGCACTACGAGGACAAGCGGAAGCACAGTTACGCAGTATTTT.

About this clonotype itself: Being one base from a much bigger clone, this may be a read error. The chain joins TRBV5-6 to TRBJ2-1, with 7 bases lining up with TRBD2. Germline V gives CDR1 SGHDT, CDR2 YYEEEE. The CDR3 is 15 amino acids. V gave up 2 bases and J gave up 7 bases; unmatched junction bases: 9. The CDR3: CASSFPAGVRNEQFF. CDR3 DNA sequence: TGTGCCAGCAGCTTCCCTGCGGGAGTTAGGAATGAGCAGTTCTTC.

This chain uses TRBV11-2 with TRBJ2-1; D is ambiguous. The CDR3 totals 13 residues. Germline V lookup: CDR1 SGHAT, CDR2 FQNNGV. V lost 3 bases, J lost 10 bases, and 13 bases lay in between. The CDR3 DNA reads TGTGCCAGCAGCTTTGTTGGTACCACCGAGCAGTTCTTC. This sequence encodes CASSFVGTTEQFF.

A note on this clonotype: With a much larger clone just one base away, this may be a read error. The rearrangement joins TRBV25-1 to TRBJ1-1; 8 bases line up with TRBD1. The CDR3 runs 14 residues. The V and J ends lost 6 bases and 4 bases, in that order; junction bases with no gene match: 7. CDR1 MGHDK and CDR2 SYGVNS come from the germline V gene. CDR3: CASRGSDRATEAFF. In DNA, the CDR3 is TGTGCCAGCAGGGGATCGGACAGGGCCACTGAAGCTTTCTTT.

On this clonotype itself: An end of the junction differs from the germline gene, which may be a read error. This chain connects TRBV5-6 to TRBJ2-7; 11 bases line up with TRBD1. CDR1 is SGHDT and CDR2 is YYEEEE in the germline V gene. The CDR3 spans 14 residues. The CDR3 bases are TGTGCCAGCAGCGGGGGACAGGGGGTCTACGAGCTGTACTTC. Its protein is CASSGGQGVYELYF.

Turning to this clonotype: One base away lies a much larger clone, so this may be a sequencing read error. The chain uses TRBV28 and TRBJ1-2; possibly TRBD1 for D (5 bases). With 8 bases removed from V and 7 bases from J, the gap between germline ends came to 14 bases. Germline V gene lookup returns CDR1 MDHEN and CDR2 SYDVKM. The CDR3 has 12 amino acids. The CDR3 DNA sequence: TGTGCCAGCCTGTCTTCGGGGCTTGGCTACACCTTC. This codes for CASLSSGLGYTF.